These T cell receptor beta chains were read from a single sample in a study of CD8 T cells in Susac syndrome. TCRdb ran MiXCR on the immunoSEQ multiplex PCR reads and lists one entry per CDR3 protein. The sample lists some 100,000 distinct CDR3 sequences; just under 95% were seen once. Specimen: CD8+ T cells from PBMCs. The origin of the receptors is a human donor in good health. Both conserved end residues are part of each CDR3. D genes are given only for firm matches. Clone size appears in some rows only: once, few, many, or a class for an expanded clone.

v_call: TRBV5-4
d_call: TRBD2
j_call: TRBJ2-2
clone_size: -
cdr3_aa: CASSLAGGRAGELFF
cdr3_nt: TGTGCCAGCAGCTTGGCCGGCGGGAGAGCCGGGGAGCTGTTTTTT

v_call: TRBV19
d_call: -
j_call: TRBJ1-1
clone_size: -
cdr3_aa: CASSTDHRQNTEAFF
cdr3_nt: TGTGCCAGTAGTACCGATCACAGGCAGAACACTGAAGCTTTCTTT

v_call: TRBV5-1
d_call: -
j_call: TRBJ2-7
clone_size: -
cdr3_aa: CASSLYGAVAGSSYEQYF
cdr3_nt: TGCGCCAGCAGCTTATATGGGGCGGTAGCAGGCAGCTCCTACGAGCAGTACTTC

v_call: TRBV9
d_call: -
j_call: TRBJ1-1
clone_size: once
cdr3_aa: CASSDLTVGEAFF
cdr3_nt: TGTGCCAGCAGCGACCTGACAGTTGGTGAAGCTTTCTTT

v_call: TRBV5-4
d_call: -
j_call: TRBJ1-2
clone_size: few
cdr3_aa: CASSPSGPTNYGYTF
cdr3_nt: TGTGCCAGCAGCCCGAGCGGACCTACTAACTATGGCTACACCTTC

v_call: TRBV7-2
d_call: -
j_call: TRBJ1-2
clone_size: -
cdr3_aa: CASSLEGTYYGYTF
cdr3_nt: TGTGCCAGCAGCTTAGAAGGGACATACTATGGCTACACCTTC

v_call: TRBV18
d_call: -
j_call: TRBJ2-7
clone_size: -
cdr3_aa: CASSPGREAYEQYF
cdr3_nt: TGTGCCAGCTCACCAGGGCGGGAAGCCTACGAGCAGTACTTC

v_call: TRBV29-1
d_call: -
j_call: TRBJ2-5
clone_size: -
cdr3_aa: CSVQQETQYF
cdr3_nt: TGCAGCGTTCAGCAAGAGACCCAGTACTTC

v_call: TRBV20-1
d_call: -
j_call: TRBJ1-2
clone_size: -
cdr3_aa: CSARNQDSNYGYTF
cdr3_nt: TGCAGTGCTAGAAACCAGGACAGCAACTATGGCTACACCTTC

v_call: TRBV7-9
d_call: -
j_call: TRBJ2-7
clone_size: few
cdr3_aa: CASSLAGSSDYEQYF
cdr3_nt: TGTGCCAGCAGCTTAGCGGGATCGTCCGACTACGAGCAGTACTTC

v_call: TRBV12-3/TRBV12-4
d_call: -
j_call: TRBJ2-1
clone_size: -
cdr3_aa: CASSPSRNVVNEQFF
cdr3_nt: TGTGCCAGCAGTCCGAGTAGGAACGTTGTTAATGAGCAGTTCTTC

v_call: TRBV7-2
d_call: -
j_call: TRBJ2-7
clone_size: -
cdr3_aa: CASSLATGQTYEQYF
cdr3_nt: TGTGCCAGCAGCTTAGCGACCGGACAGACCTACGAGCAGTACTTC

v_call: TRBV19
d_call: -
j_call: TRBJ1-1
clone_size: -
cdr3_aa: CASTSMWGPLTEAFF
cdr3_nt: TGTGCCAGTACCTCGATGTGGGGGCCACTCACTGAAGCTTTCTTT

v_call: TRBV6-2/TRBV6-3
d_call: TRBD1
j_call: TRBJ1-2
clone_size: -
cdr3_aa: CASSYQTGTTNYGYTF
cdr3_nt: TGTGCCAGCAGTTACCAGACAGGGACAACTAACTATGGCTACACCTTC

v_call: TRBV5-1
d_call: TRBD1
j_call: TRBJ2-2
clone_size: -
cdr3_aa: CASSGHWTGRTGELFF
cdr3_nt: TGCGCCAGCAGCGGGCACTGGACAGGGAGAACCGGGGAGCTGTTTTTT

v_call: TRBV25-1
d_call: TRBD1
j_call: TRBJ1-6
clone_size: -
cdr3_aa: CASSEYRTGGSLLDSPLHF
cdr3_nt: TGTGCCAGCAGTGAATACCGGACAGGGGGCTCCCTATTGGATTCACCCCTCCACTTT

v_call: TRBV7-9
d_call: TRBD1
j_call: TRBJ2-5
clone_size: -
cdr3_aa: CASSPGQGTQYF
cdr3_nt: TGTGCCAGCAGCCCGGGACAGGGGACCCAGTACTTC

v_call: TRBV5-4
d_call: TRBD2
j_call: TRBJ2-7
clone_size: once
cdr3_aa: CASSPEREALGTKQYF
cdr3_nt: TGTGCCAGCAGCCCCGAGCGGGAGGCCTTAGGAACTAAGCAGTACTTC

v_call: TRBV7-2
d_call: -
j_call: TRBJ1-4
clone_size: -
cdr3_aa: CASSLAAPEKLFF
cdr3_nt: TGTGCCAGCAGCTTGGCAGCTCCCGAAAAACTGTTTTTT

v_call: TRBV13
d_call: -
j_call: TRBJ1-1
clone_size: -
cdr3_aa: CASSPSRSTEAFF
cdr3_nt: TGTGCCAGCAGCCCCTCCCGGAGCACTGAAGCTTTCTTT

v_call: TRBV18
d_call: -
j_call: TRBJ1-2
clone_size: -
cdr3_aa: CASNPFGGHGYTF
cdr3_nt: TGTGCCAGCAACCCCTTTGGAGGGCATGGCTACACCTTC

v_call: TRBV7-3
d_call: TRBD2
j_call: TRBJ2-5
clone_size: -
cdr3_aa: CASSSPPRSSGSRETQYF
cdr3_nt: TGTGCCAGCAGCTCCCCCCCACGGTCTAGCGGGAGTAGGGAGACCCAGTACTTC

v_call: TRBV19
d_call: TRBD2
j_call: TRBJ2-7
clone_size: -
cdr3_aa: CASSTLAGAPYEQYF
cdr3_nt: TGTGCCAGTAGTACGTTAGCGGGAGCCCCCTACGAGCAGTACTTC

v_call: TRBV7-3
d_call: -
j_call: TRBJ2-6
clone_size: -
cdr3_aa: CASSLSGSGANVLTF
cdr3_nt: TGTGCCAGCAGTTTATCAGGGTCTGGGGCCAACGTCCTGACTTTC

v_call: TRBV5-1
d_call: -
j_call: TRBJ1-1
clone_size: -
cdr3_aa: CASSSNNMNTEAFF
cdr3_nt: TGCGCCAGCAGCTCCAACAACATGAACACTGAAGCTTTCTTT

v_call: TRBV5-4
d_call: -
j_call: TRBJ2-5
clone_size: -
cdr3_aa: CASSFRTQETQYF
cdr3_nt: TGTGCCAGCAGCTTTCGGACACAAGAGACCCAGTACTTC